This T cell receptor beta chain was retrieved from a study of neurological immune-mediated disorders. Study-wide findings and caveats: The greatest TCR clonal expansion appeared in HTLV-1-associated myelopathy and the smallest, falling below healthy controls, in multiple sclerosis.

This clonotype was seen repeatedly, ten times or more. Its antigen is undetermined. A single record per CDR3 protein comes from TCRdb applying MiXCR to the 5' RACE reads. There are approximately 100,000 distinct CDR3 sequences in the sample; about a tenth occur only once, and 3.1% lies in the top ten. The CDR3 contains 14 residues. Germline V gives CDR1 DFQATT, CDR2 SNEGSKA (reference sequence). V was clipped by 0 bases and J by 4 bases, with 9 bases between them. Regarding time point: longitudinal time-point 3. The rearrangement links TRBV20-1 to TRBJ2-2; D not certain. Sequencing was done on a sample of PBMCs. This sequence originates from a female donor with HTLV-1-associated myelopathy (HAM/TSP). CDR3 amino acids: CSAREQETTGELFF. The CDR3 bases are TGCAGTGCTAGAGAGCAGGAGACCACCGGGGAGCTGTTTTTT.